These T cell receptor beta chains were read from a single sample in a study of early T cells in non-severe SARS-CoV-2 infection. From the 5' RACE reads, TCRdb called clonotypes with MiXCR, one entry per CDR3 protein. The sample includes around 40,000 distinct CDR3 sequences, about a tenth seen only once; the top ten take 8% to 10%. The sample comprised whole blood. The receptors were sampled from an adult who was a healthcare worker with PCR-confirmed SARS-CoV-2 infection or an uninfected control (not recorded which). CDR3s include the opening cysteine and the closing phenylalanine or tryptophan. Fields, in order: J gene, V gene, clone size, D gene, CDR3 DNA, CDR3 protein. D genes are given only for firm matches. Not every row has a clone size; where given, it reads once, few, many or a size class.

TRBJ1-4	TRBV11-2	many	NA	TGTGCCAGCAGCCCCTCATCGAGTAATGAAAAACTGTTTTTT	CASSPSSSNEKLFF
TRBJ2-7	TRBV7-3	few	TRBD2	TGTGCCAGCAGCTTAAGCGGGGGATCCTACGAGCAGTACTTC	CASSLSGGSYEQYF
TRBJ2-7	TRBV11-2	many	NA	TGTGCCAGCAGCTTACTGTCCGAGCAGTACTTC	CASSLLSEQYF
TRBJ2-2	TRBV29-1	many	TRBD2	TGCAGCGTCCGCTTAGCGGGGATGAACACCGGGGAGCTGTTTTTT	CSVRLAGMNTGELFF
TRBJ2-5	TRBV5-4	NA	NA	TGTGCCAGCAGCTTGGGAGGGGTCTTAGGTCAAGAGACCCAGTACTTC	CASSLGGVLGQETQYF
TRBJ2-2	TRBV5-1	many	NA	TGCGCCAGCAGCTTGGTTGCGGGATCTAACGGGGAGCTGTTTTTT	CASSLVAGSNGELFF
TRBJ1-1	TRBV4-3	few	NA	TGCGCCAGCAGCCAAGATAGAGACTTCTACACTGAAGCTTTCTTT	CASSQDRDFYTEAFF
TRBJ2-5	TRBV5-5	NA	NA	TGTGCCAGCAGCTTGGTGGCGTTCCAAGAGACCCAGTACTTC	CASSLVAFQETQYF
TRBJ2-7	TRBV3-1	few	NA	TGTGCCAGCAGCCAAGTGACCCAAAGTGAGCAGTACTTC	CASSQVTQSEQYF
TRBJ2-1	TRBV5-5	NA	NA	TGTGCCAGCAGCCTATGGGGGGTTCACAATGAGCAGTTCTTC	CASSLWGVHNEQFF
TRBJ2-3	TRBV2	NA	NA	TGTGCCAGCAGAGTCGCCGGTTGGGGTGAGACAGATACGCAGTATTTT	CASRVAGWGETDTQYF
TRBJ2-7	TRBV5-5	few	NA	TGTGCCAGCAGCTTGGAGGAGGGGGCCGTTGGGTCCTACGAGCAGTACTTC	CASSLEEGAVGSYEQYF
TRBJ1-1	TRBV18	many	NA	TGTGCCAGCTCACCTACCCCAGGCACTGAAGCTTTCTTT	CASSPTPGTEAFF
TRBJ2-2	TRBV6-5	medium-sized	NA	TGTGCCAGCAGCCCTGTAGGGGAATGGACCGGGGAGCTGTTTTTT	CASSPVGEWTGELFF
TRBJ1-1	TRBV11-2	many	NA	TGTGCCAGCAGCTCGATTTCGTGGGACACTGAAGCTTTCTTT	CASSSISWDTEAFF
TRBJ1-5	TRBV18	few	NA	TGTGCCAGCTCACCGACTGCTTCCCAGCCCCAGCATTTT	CASSPTASQPQHF
TRBJ2-7	TRBV29-1	NA	TRBD1	TGCAGCGTTGACAGACAGGGGCTCGACGAGCAGTACTTC	CSVDRQGLDEQYF
TRBJ1-1	TRBV6-2/TRBV6-3	few	TRBD1	TGTGCCAGCAGTTACCTACAGGGGACTGAAGCTTTCTTT	CASSYLQGTEAFF
TRBJ1-2	TRBV6-5	few	NA	TGTGCCAGCAGCCTACGAAGCACGACCTATGGCTACACCTTC	CASSLRSTTYGYTF
TRBJ1-1	TRBV5-1	many	NA	TGCGCCAGCAGCTTGGATACGGGGGGCACCACTGAAGCTTTCTTT	CASSLDTGGTTEAFF
TRBJ1-1	TRBV11-2	many	NA	TGTGCCAGCAGCTTAGTGGGGGGGAAGCGGACTGAAGCTTTCTTT	CASSLVGGKRTEAFF
TRBJ1-1	TRBV5-1	NA	NA	TGCGCCAGCAGCTTGGGCCCAGGCCTTAACACTGAAGCTTTCTTT	CASSLGPGLNTEAFF
TRBJ2-7	TRBV12-3/TRBV12-4	NA	NA	TGTGCCAGCCCCTGGCATCGCGGGCAGTACTTC	CASPWHRGQYF
TRBJ2-2	TRBV7-9	NA	NA	TGTGCCAGCAGCTGGTCCAGGGGAACCGGGGAGCTGTTTTTT	CASSWSRGTGELFF
TRBJ2-7	TRBV9	many	NA	TGTGCCAGCAGTGCCGGGACACCAGTCCTAGGAGTGTACTTC	CASSAGTPVLGVYF
TRBJ2-7	TRBV10-2	many	NA	TGCGCCAGCAGTGATACGGGACTCTACGAGCAGTACTTC	CASSDTGLYEQYF
TRBJ2-7	TRBV10-3	NA	TRBD1	TGTGCCATCAGTGCCGGGACAGGGGGACATTTGCAGTACTTC	CAISAGTGGHLQYF
TRBJ2-7	TRBV12-3/TRBV12-4	few	NA	TGTGCCAGCAGTTTGGGATACAACCCCTACGAGCAGTACTTC	CASSLGYNPYEQYF
TRBJ1-1	TRBV5-5	NA	NA	TGTGCCAGCACCCACGGGGACACGCGGTATGAAGCTTTCTTT	CASTHGDTRYEAFF
TRBJ2-7	TRBV29-1	once	NA	TGCAGCGTTGAAGAATTTGGCTACGAGCAGTACTTC	CSVEEFGYEQYF
TRBJ1-5	TRBV20-1	few	NA	TGCAGTGCTAGAGATAGGGGCGACAGTAATAGCAATCAGCCCCAGCATTTT	CSARDRGDSNSNQPQHF
TRBJ2-2	TRBV5-1	NA	NA	TGCGCCAGCAGCCCGGATTCTCAGAGGGGCGGGGAGCTGTTTTTT	CASSPDSQRGGELFF
TRBJ1-1	TRBV4-1	medium-sized	NA	TGCGCCAGCAGCCAAGAGGGCGAGGATCTAGCTTTCTTT	CASSQEGEDLAFF
TRBJ1-3	TRBV29-1	few	TRBD1	TGCAGCGTTGAAGATCCCTTTACAGGGGCCGGAAACACCATATATTTT	CSVEDPFTGAGNTIYF
TRBJ1-6	TRBV7-3	many	TRBD1	TGTGCCAGCAGCTCCAGGGGGACGAATTCACCCCTCCACTTT	CASSSRGTNSPLHF
TRBJ2-5	TRBV6-2/TRBV6-3	many	NA	TGTGCCAGCAGCCAGGGACCAGCTGAGACCCAGTACTTC	CASSQGPAETQYF
TRBJ2-5	TRBV7-9	few	NA	TGTGCCAGCAGCTTAGCCCTCGACGGGGGGACCCAGTACTTC	CASSLALDGGTQYF
TRBJ1-3	TRBV12-3/TRBV12-4	many	NA	TGTGCCAGCGAGCTCGTTGGGGCGCGTAGAAACACCATATATTTT	CASELVGARRNTIYF
TRBJ1-4	TRBV3-1	NA	NA	TGTGCCAGCAGCCAAGATTTGCCGGGAGGTGAAAAACTGTTTTTT	CASSQDLPGGEKLFF
TRBJ1-2	TRBV20-1	many	TRBD1	TGCAGTGCTAGCAGGGGGCCCAACTATGGCTACACCTTC	CSASRGPNYGYTF
TRBJ2-1	TRBV12-3/TRBV12-4	few	NA	TGTGCCAGCAGTTTGTTGGGGCAATGGCACAATGAGCAGTTCTTC	CASSLLGQWHNEQFF
TRBJ1-4	TRBV9	few	NA	TGTGCCAGCAGCGTAGGAGGGATTGGAACTAATGAAAAACTGTTTTTT	CASSVGGIGTNEKLFF
TRBJ2-3	TRBV20-1	many	NA	TGCAGTGCCCAACCGGGGGGCCGAGGCACAGATACGCAGTATTTT	CSAQPGGRGTDTQYF
TRBJ1-1	TRBV27	many	TRBD1	TGTGCCAGCAGTTCCACAGGGGGCGCAGCTGAAGCTTTCTTT	CASSSTGGAAEAFF
TRBJ2-7	TRBV11-2	NA	NA	TGTGCCAGCAGCTTAGCTGGATCCTACGAGCAGTACTTC	CASSLAGSYEQYF
TRBJ2-1	TRBV2	few	NA	TGTGCCAGCAGCCGGACTACTGAGCAGTTCTTC	CASSRTTEQFF
TRBJ2-2	TRBV5-1	few	TRBD1	TGCGCCAGCAGCTTGAGGACAGGGGAGGTCGGGGAGCTGTTTTTT	CASSLRTGEVGELFF